The 20 T cell receptor beta chains below were found in one sample sequenced in a study of blood T cell repertoires in COVID-19. Profiled with immunoSEQ multiplex PCR; TCRdb holds only in-frame clones, not every one. The table shows roughly 300,000 clones, with 92% occurring only once. What was sequenced was PBMCs or T cells enriched from blood (not recorded which). Every receptor here comes from a woman aged 25-40 years who had recovered from COVID-19.

The V and J genes are TRBV19 and TRBJ2-3; TRBD2 matches 7 bases. The germline V gene encodes CDR1 LNHDA and CDR2 SQIVND (reference sequence). Losses at the gene ends were 8 bases for V and 10 bases for J; bases not matched to a gene: 12. The CDR3 sequence is 13 residues long. DNA for the CDR3: TGTGCCAGTGGGGCCGCGGGAGACTCTGCGCAGTATTTT. Residues: CASGAAGDSAQYF.

The V call is TRBV5-1, the J call TRBJ2-7; D uncertain. CDR1 and CDR2 (germline): SGHRS, YFSETQ. The CDR3 loop spans 14 amino acids. The ends were cut back, 4 bases at V and 2 bases at J, with 13 bases in the middle. For the CDR3, the DNA is TGCGCCAGCAGCCGAAGAATAGAGCCCTACGAGCAGTACTTC. It translates to CASSRRIEPYEQYF.

This clone was detected only a few times. The chain employs TRBV10-1 and TRBJ2-7, with 12 bases identical to TRBD1. V trimming: 8 bases; J trimming: 4 bases; junction bases outside the gene matches: 15. Germline CDR1 reads WNHNN; CDR2 reads SYGVQD (reference sequence). The CDR3 runs to 17 residues. For the CDR3, the DNA is TGCGCCAGCCGGGACAGGGGGCGTCTGTGGAGCCCTTACGAGCAGTACTTC. This gives the protein CASRDRGRLWSPYEQYF.

The CDR3: CASSQETWYEQYF. The CDR3 DNA reads TGTGCCAGCAGCCAAGAGACATGGTACGAGCAGTACTTC. This rearrangement joins TRBV3-1 (or the pseudogene TRBV3-2) to TRBJ2-7; D is ambiguous. This CDR3 has 13 residues. From germline, CDR1 is LGHDT and CDR2 YNNKEL (reference sequence). Trimming removed 0 bases from V and 4 bases from J, with 7 bases in between.

The V and J genes are TRBV7-2 and TRBJ1-2; TRBD1 matches 10 bases. The V and J ends lost 1 base and 8 bases, in that order; junction bases with no gene match: 13. Per the germline V gene, CDR1 is SGHTA and CDR2 is FQGNSA. This CDR3 has 17 amino acids. This CDR3 reads CASSLDGYTTGGGGYTF. The CDR3 DNA sequence: TGTGCCAGCAGCTTAGATGGGTATACGACAGGGGGCGGCGGCTACACCTTC.

This sequence joins TRBV5-1 and TRBJ1-2; D might be TRBD1 (6 bases). Trimming left V 1 base short and J 8 bases short, with 12 bases between. Germline V gene data show CDR1 as SGHRS and CDR2 as YFSETQ. The CDR3 sequence is 13 residues long. The CDR3 loop is CASSLLAGAGYTF. The DNA of the CDR3 is TGCGCCAGCAGCTTGTTGGCAGGGGCGGGCTACACCTTC.

The chain employs TRBV19 and TRBJ1-1, with D perhaps matching TRBD1 (6 bases). Germline CDR1 reads LNHDA; CDR2 reads SQIVND (reference sequence). This CDR3 has 14 residues. Between the trimmed V and J ends, which lost 6 bases and 4 bases, there was a span of 15 bases. The CDR3 DNA reads as TGTGCCAGTAGGACAGGTCCCGGTGGCACTGAAGCTTTCTTT. Its translation: CASRTGPGGTEAFF.

The J gene is TRBJ1-2, the V gene TRBV25-1; 9 bases agree with TRBD1. The length of the CDR3 is 15 residues. CDR1 is MGHDK and CDR2 is SYGVNS in the germline V gene. Trimming took 1 base from V and 3 from J; bases not matched to a gene: 3. CDR3 sequence reads: CASSEFGTGHYGYTF. In nucleotides, the CDR3 is TGTGCCAGCAGTGAATTCGGGACAGGGCACTATGGCTACACCTTC.

The V and J genes are TRBV20-1 and TRBJ1-6; D unclear. V was shortened by 3 bases and J by 11 bases, with 14 bases between the two germline ends. CDR1 DFQATT and CDR2 SNEGSKA come from the germline V gene (reference sequence). The CDR3 length is 13 residues. The CDR3 spells CSASSDPQAPLHF. CDR3 coding DNA: TGCAGTGCTAGTTCCGACCCTCAGGCACCCCTCCACTTT.

The rearrangement joins TRBV7-8 to TRBJ1-1; D possibly corresponds to TRBD1 (5 bases). V shed 5 bases and J shed 1 base, with 17 bases lying between them. The germline CDR1 and CDR2 sequences are SGHVS and FQNEAQ. The CDR3 is 16 amino acids. For the CDR3, the DNA is TGTGCCAGCAGCCCCCGGGAGGGGAGGTCGAACACTGAAGCTTTCTTT. Amino acid sequence: CASSPREGRSNTEAFF. Complete variable domain (other parts from reference TRBV7-8 and TRBJ1-1): GAGVSQSPRYKVAKRGQDVALRCDPISGHVSLFWYQQALGQGPEFLTYFQNEAQLDKSGLPSDRFFAERPEGSVSTLKIQRTQQEDSAVYLCASSPREGRSNTEAFFGQGTRLTVV.

This clone was detected only a few times. V usage is TRBV6-2 or TRBV6-3 and J usage is TRBJ1-6; D is perhaps TRBD1 (5 bases). The V end was cut by 2 bases, the J end by 9 bases, with 8 bases between. The CDR3 covers 13 residues. Germline V gives CDR1 MNHEY, CDR2 SVGEGT. As DNA, the CDR3 is TGTGCCAGCAGTTACCAGGGTGTTTCACCCCTCCACTTT. It translates to CASSYQGVSPLHF.

This chain links TRBV7-6 with TRBJ2-7; 8 bases match TRBD2. There are 14 residues in the CDR3. Losses at the gene ends were 5 bases for V and 7 bases for J; bases not matched to a gene: 10. Germline V lookup: CDR1 SGHVS, CDR2 FNYEAQ. The CDR3 DNA reads as TGTGCCAGCAGCCCACGGCTACCGGGGGGGGAGCAGTACTTC. Protein: CASSPRLPGGEQYF.

The sample holds a few counts of this clone. V gene TRBV2 combines with J gene TRBJ1-5; 7 bases line up with TRBD1. The CDR3 totals 15 residues. J gave up 10 bases and V 1 base, and 10 bases lay outside the gene matches. Per germline, CDR1 SNHLY and CDR2 FYNNEI. For the CDR3, the DNA is TGTGCCAGCAGTGAAGGACAGGGCCTCGTCAGCCCCCAGCATTTT. This encodes CASSEGQGLVSPQHF. Supplemented by reference TRBV2 and TRBJ1-5, the full variable domain reads EPEVTQTPSHQVTQMGQEVILRCVPISNHLYFYWYRQILGQKVEFLVSFYNNEISEKSEIFDDQFSVERPDGSNFTLKIRSTKLEDSAMYFCASSEGQGLVSPQHFGDGTRLSIL.

The genes are TRBV30 and TRBJ1-6, with a weak D call TRBD1 (5 bases). The CDR3 spans 14 residues. Trimming shortened V by 0 bases and J by 7 bases, and 10 bases separated the two germline ends. Per germline, CDR1 GTSNPN and CDR2 SVGIG (reference sequence). The CDR3 DNA reads as TGTGCCTGGAGTGTAGCAGGGAGGAATTCACCCCTCCACTTT. Translating gives CAWSVAGRNSPLHF.

This clone has a single count. This chain links TRBV5-6 with TRBJ2-5; 9 bases are shared with TRBD2. Germline CDR1 is SGHDT and CDR2 is YYEEEE. The CDR3 has 15 residues. Losses at the gene ends were 1 base for V and 2 bases for J; bases not matched to a gene: 3. The CDR3 sequence: CASSLWRGGQETQYF. The CDR3 DNA reads TGTGCCAGCAGCTTGTGGCGGGGGGGACAAGAGACCCAGTACTTC. Based on the CDR3 plus reference TRBV5-6 and TRBJ2-5, the full variable domain is DAGVTQSPTHLIKTRGQQVTLRCSPKSGHDTVSWYQQALGQGPQFIFQYYEEEERQRGNFPDRFSGHQFPNYSSELNVNALLLGDSALYLCASSLWRGGQETQYFGPGTRLLVL.

The genes are TRBV18 and TRBJ1-1; D remains unclear. The CDR3 is 13 amino acids. Germline V gene sequence: CDR1 KGHSH, CDR2 LQKENI. The V gene lost 1 base and the J gene lost 1 base, with 4 bases spanning the gap. CDR3 residues: CASSPRQNTEAFF. CDR3 coding DNA: TGTGCCAGCTCACCACGACAGAACACTGAAGCTTTCTTT.

The chain recombines TRBV28 with TRBJ1-1, with 7 bases matching TRBD1. Trimming took 7 bases from V and 12 from J; bases not matched to a gene: 11. The CDR3 extends over 12 amino acids. Germline V gene lookup returns CDR1 MDHEN and CDR2 SYDVKM. The CDR3 reads CASTLRQGRTFF. The CDR3 region has the DNA TGTGCCAGCACCCTAAGACAGGGTAGAACTTTCTTT.

The rearrangement uses TRBV19 and TRBJ2-1; D perhaps matches TRBD2 (6 bases). This CDR3 is 14 amino acids long. Germline V lookup: CDR1 LNHDA, CDR2 SQIVND (reference sequence). V lost 3 bases and J 9 bases, leaving 15 bases between the germline ends. The CDR3 here is CASSIGGSVREQFF. CDR3 in DNA: TGTGCCAGTAGTATTGGAGGGTCGGTTCGTGAGCAGTTCTTC.

The rearrangement links TRBV7-9 to TRBJ1-4; D unclear. Per germline, CDR1 SEHNR and CDR2 FQNEAQ (reference sequence). Between the trimmed V and J ends, which lost 2 bases and 3 bases, there was a span of 7 bases. The CDR3 loop spans 14 amino acids. CDR3 residues: CASSLQTSNEKLFF. In DNA form, the CDR3 reads TGTGCCAGCAGCTTACAGACTTCTAATGAAAAACTGTTTTTT. The entire variable domain, with the rest obtained from reference TRBV7-9 and TRBJ1-4, is as follows: DTGVSQNPRHKITKRGQNVTFRCDPISEHNRLYWYRQTLGQGPEFLTYFQNEAQLEKSRLLSDRFSAERPKGSFSTLEIQRTEQGDSAMYLCASSLQTSNEKLFFGSGTQLSVL.

This rearrangement joins TRBV9 to TRBJ1-1; 10 bases fit TRBD1. CDR1 is SGDLS and CDR2 is YYNGEE in the germline V gene. J gave up 5 bases and V 4 bases, and 14 bases lay outside the gene matches. The CDR3 sequence is 17 residues long. The CDR3 loop is CASSSGQGVNSRTEAFF. The CDR3 nucleotides read TGTGCCAGCAGCAGTGGACAGGGGGTAAATTCTAGAACTGAAGCTTTCTTT. Combining the CDR3 with reference TRBV9 and TRBJ1-1 gives the whole variable domain DSGVTQTPKHLITATGQRVTLRCSPRSGDLSVYWYQQSLDQGLQFLIQYYNGEERAKGNILERFSAQQFPDLHSELNLSSLELGDSALYFCASSSGQGVNSRTEAFFGQGTRLTVV.